This is a list of T cell receptor beta chains from one sample in a study of STAT5B mutations in CD4+ large granular lymphocyte leukemia. Measured with immunoSEQ multiplex PCR; TCRdb has only the in-frame clones, and not every one. The table shows around 21,000 clones, with 60% to 85% occurring only once. Sequenced: CD4+ T cells from blood buffy coats. These receptors originate from a human donor in good health. Each CDR3 is given with its conserved first and last residue. Each record gives: J gene, V gene, clone size, D gene, CDR3 DNA, CDR3 protein. A D gene is named only where the DNA matches it firmly. Only some rows state a clone size, as once, few, many or a class for expanded clones.

TRBJ2-1,TRBV28,.,TRBD2,TGTGCCAGCAGCCTAGCGGGGGGGAGTTTGTACAATGAGCAGTTCTTC,CASSLAGGSLYNEQFF
TRBJ1-2,TRBV6-1,few,.,TGTGCCAGCAGTGAAGCTGCGACGGTCTATGGCTACACCTTC,CASSEAATVYGYTF
TRBJ2-7,TRBV5-6,.,.,TGTGCCAGCAGCTTGAGAGGAGGGGTCCCCTACGAGCAGTACTTC,CASSLRGGVPYEQYF
TRBJ2-7,TRBV28,.,.,TGTGCCAGCAGTTTCTCTGGGCAGGGGATCCGGGGCGAGCAGTACTTC,CASSFSGQGIRGEQYF
TRBJ2-4,TRBV20-1,.,.,TGCAGTGCTAGAGAATTAGCCGGGGAGTACTTC,CSARELAGEYF
TRBJ1-5,TRBV5-6,.,.,TGTGCCAGCACTTCATCGAGGGGTCTTCAGCCCCAGCATTTT,CASTSSRGLQPQHF
TRBJ2-1,TRBV28,once,TRBD1,TGTGCCAGTGAGACAGGGGGCTCCTACAATGAGCAGTTCTTC,CASETGGSYNEQFF
TRBJ2-7,TRBV19,once,.,TGTGCCAGTAGTGACCGGGGCCACTCCTACGAGCAGTACTTC,CASSDRGHSYEQYF
TRBJ2-5,TRBV18,.,TRBD1,TGTGCCAGTTCAACAGGGGGCAAAGAGACCCAGTACTTC,CASSTGGKETQYF
TRBJ2-6,TRBV18,few,.,TGTGCCAGCTCACCACTGGACAGCCTAAGCTCTGGGGCCAACGTCCTGACTTTC,CASSPLDSLSSGANVLTF
TRBJ1-2,TRBV4-2,.,TRBD1,TGTGCCAGCAGCCGACCTTTTGTTCGGACAGGGGGTGATGGCTACACCTTC,CASSRPFVRTGGDGYTF
TRBJ2-5,TRBV6-6,.,.,TGTGCCAGCAGTTACGATACGGGACGAGAGACCCAGTACTTC,CASSYDTGRETQYF
TRBJ2-2,TRBV10-3,.,TRBD2,TGTGCCATCAGGTCGACTAGCCCCGGGGAGCTGTTTTTT,CAIRSTSPGELFF
TRBJ2-3,TRBV7-3,.,TRBD2,TGTGCCAGCAGCTCCAGCGGGAGAAGCACAGATACGCAGTATTTT,CASSSSGRSTDTQYF
TRBJ1-1,TRBV25-1,.,TRBD1,TGTGCCAGCAGCCCGGGACAGCGGAACACTGAAGCTTTCTTT,CASSPGQRNTEAFF
TRBJ1-5,TRBV10-3,.,.,TGTGCCATCAGTGGGTCTCCGGGGGTTGACCAGCCCCAGCATTTT,CAISGSPGVDQPQHF
TRBJ1-4,TRBV19,.,TRBD1,TGTGCCAGCAACGACAGGGGTATGGTGGGAGAAAAACTGTTTTTT,CASNDRGMVGEKLFF
TRBJ1-3,TRBV5-1,once,TRBD1,TGCGCCAGCAGCACGGCGGGGACAGGCTCCTCTGGAAACACCATATATTTT,CASSTAGTGSSGNTIYF
TRBJ2-7,TRBV7-6,few,TRBD1,TGTGCCAGCAGCTTAGAGGTTGGTTTATTTAGGACAGGGAACTACGAGCAGTACTTC,CASSLEVGLFRTGNYEQYF
TRBJ2-3,TRBV6-5,.,TRBD2,TGTGCCAGCAGTTACTCTTCCGCGGGGGGCACAGATACGCAGTATTTT,CASSYSSAGGTDTQYF
TRBJ2-7,TRBV7-2,.,.,TGTGCCAGCAGCCCCCAGGGGGCGGGGGGACGATGGGAGCAGTACTTC,CASSPQGAGGRWEQYF
TRBJ2-1,TRBV21-1,.,.,TGTGCCAGCCGACGCATCGTTCTCGCCGGGGGCGATGAGCAGTTCTTC,CASRRIVLAGGDEQFF
TRBJ2-1,TRBV23-1,.,TRBD1,TGCGCCAGCAGTCCGGGACAGGTTTTGAATGAGCAGTTCTTC,CASSPGQVLNEQFF
TRBJ2-3,TRBV5-1,.,TRBD1,TGCGCCAGCAGCCCCGGACAGGGGTTCACAGATACGCAGTATTTT,CASSPGQGFTDTQYF
TRBJ1-2,TRBV28,.,TRBD1,TGTGCCAGCAGACTCGGACAGGGATTCTATGGCTACACCTTC,CASRLGQGFYGYTF
TRBJ2-5,TRBV7-7,.,TRBD1,TGTGCCAGCAGCACAGACAGGGGCGCAGAGACCCAGTACTTC,CASSTDRGAETQYF
TRBJ1-2,TRBV9,.,.,TGTGCCAGCAGCGCCGGAGCAGTGCCAAACTATGGCTACACCTTC,CASSAGAVPNYGYTF
TRBJ1-3,TRBV29-1,.,.,TGCAGCGTTGGAGGTACTGGAAACACCATATATTTT,CSVGGTGNTIYF
TRBJ2-5,TRBV9,.,.,TGTGCCAGCAGCGTAGGAGTAGGGGGAGAGACCCAGTACTTC,CASSVGVGGETQYF
TRBJ1-3,TRBV2,.,.,TGTGCCAGCAGCCGACAGGTACTCTCTGGAAACACCATATATTTT,CASSRQVLSGNTIYF
TRBJ2-1,TRBV2,.,TRBD1,TGTGCCAGCAGTGGGCTCGGCAGGGGGCTCAATGAGCAGTTCTTC,CASSGLGRGLNEQFF
TRBJ1-3,TRBV5-8,.,.,TGTGCCAGCAGCAGGGTTTGGGGAAACACCATATATTTT,CASSRVWGNTIYF
TRBJ2-6,TRBV7-9,.,TRBD1,TGTGCCAGCAGCTTATTTGGGACAGGGGGCTCTGGGGCCAACGTCCTGACTTTC,CASSLFGTGGSGANVLTF
TRBJ1-1,TRBV7-2,.,.,TGTGCCAGCAGCGAGGGGGTTGGCGGGAACACTGAAGCTTTCTTT,CASSEGVGGNTEAFF
TRBJ1-5,TRBV19,few,.,TGTGCCAGTAGTTTCCTACAGGGTAATCAGCCCCAGCATTTT,CASSFLQGNQPQHF
TRBJ1-1,TRBV29-1,few,TRBD1,TGCAGCGTCGTCCCGGGACAGGGTTTGAACACTGAAGCTTTCTTT,CSVVPGQGLNTEAFF
TRBJ2-7,TRBV6-5,.,.,TGTGCCAGCAGTTACTCGTCGTCCTACGAGCAGTACTTC,CASSYSSSYEQYF
TRBJ2-7,TRBV7-2,once,TRBD2,TGTGCCAGCAGCTCCATAGCGGGAGGTTTAGCCGAGCAGTACTTC,CASSSIAGGLAEQYF
TRBJ1-1,TRBV5-1,.,TRBD1,TGCGCCAGCAGCCTCGGACAGGGGATGGATGCTTTCTTT,CASSLGQGMDAFF
TRBJ1-2,TRBV4-3,.,.,TGCGCCAGCAGCCAAGATTCGCAGGGCTATGGCTACACCTTC,CASSQDSQGYGYTF
TRBJ1-1,TRBV4-2,.,.,TGTGCCAGCAGCCAGGATGTACCAGGTACCACTGAAGCTTTCTTT,CASSQDVPGTTEAFF
TRBJ2-1,TRBV18,once,.,TGTGCCAGCTCACCAGCCGCGGGACACCCAGAGCAGTTCTTC,CASSPAAGHPEQFF
TRBJ2-7,TRBV2,few,TRBD2,TGTGCCAGCAGAGCAACTAGCGGGGGAGGCCACGAGCAGTACTTC,CASRATSGGGHEQYF
TRBJ2-3,TRBV4-3,.,TRBD2,TGCGCCAGCAGCCCCCACCCCAGCGGGGGATTAGATACGCAGTATTTT,CASSPHPSGGLDTQYF
TRBJ2-3,TRBV7-8,once,TRBD2,TGTGCCAGCATCCGGGCGGGAGGGCCTGGGACAGATACGCAGTATTTT,CASIRAGGPGTDTQYF